What follows is one T cell receptor beta chain and its context. What it recognizes is unknown. Measured with immunoSEQ multiplex PCR; TCRdb has only the in-frame clones, and not every one. The sample carries fewer than 1.6 million clones, approximately 98.5% recorded once. This entry is derived from a study of shared clonotypes between healthy human individuals. The study, taken as a whole, reports: Non-shared clonotypes were found to have lower generation probabilities than the clonotypes that were shared by all four of the sorted-subset donors.

Per germline, CDR1 SQVTM and CDR2 ANQGSEA. The CDR3 extends over 15 amino acids. Trimming took 6 bases from V and 2 from J, leaving 17 bases between them. Material: naive CD4+ T cells sorted from blood. Subset: CD45RA+ positively selected. The TCR originated in a man in his thirties or forties in good health. This sequence joins TRBV29-1 and TRBJ2-1; the D is unclear. For the CDR3, the DNA is TGCAGCGTCCAACCATACGCCGATCCCTACAATGAGCAGTTCTTC. The encoded protein is CSVQPYADPYNEQFF.